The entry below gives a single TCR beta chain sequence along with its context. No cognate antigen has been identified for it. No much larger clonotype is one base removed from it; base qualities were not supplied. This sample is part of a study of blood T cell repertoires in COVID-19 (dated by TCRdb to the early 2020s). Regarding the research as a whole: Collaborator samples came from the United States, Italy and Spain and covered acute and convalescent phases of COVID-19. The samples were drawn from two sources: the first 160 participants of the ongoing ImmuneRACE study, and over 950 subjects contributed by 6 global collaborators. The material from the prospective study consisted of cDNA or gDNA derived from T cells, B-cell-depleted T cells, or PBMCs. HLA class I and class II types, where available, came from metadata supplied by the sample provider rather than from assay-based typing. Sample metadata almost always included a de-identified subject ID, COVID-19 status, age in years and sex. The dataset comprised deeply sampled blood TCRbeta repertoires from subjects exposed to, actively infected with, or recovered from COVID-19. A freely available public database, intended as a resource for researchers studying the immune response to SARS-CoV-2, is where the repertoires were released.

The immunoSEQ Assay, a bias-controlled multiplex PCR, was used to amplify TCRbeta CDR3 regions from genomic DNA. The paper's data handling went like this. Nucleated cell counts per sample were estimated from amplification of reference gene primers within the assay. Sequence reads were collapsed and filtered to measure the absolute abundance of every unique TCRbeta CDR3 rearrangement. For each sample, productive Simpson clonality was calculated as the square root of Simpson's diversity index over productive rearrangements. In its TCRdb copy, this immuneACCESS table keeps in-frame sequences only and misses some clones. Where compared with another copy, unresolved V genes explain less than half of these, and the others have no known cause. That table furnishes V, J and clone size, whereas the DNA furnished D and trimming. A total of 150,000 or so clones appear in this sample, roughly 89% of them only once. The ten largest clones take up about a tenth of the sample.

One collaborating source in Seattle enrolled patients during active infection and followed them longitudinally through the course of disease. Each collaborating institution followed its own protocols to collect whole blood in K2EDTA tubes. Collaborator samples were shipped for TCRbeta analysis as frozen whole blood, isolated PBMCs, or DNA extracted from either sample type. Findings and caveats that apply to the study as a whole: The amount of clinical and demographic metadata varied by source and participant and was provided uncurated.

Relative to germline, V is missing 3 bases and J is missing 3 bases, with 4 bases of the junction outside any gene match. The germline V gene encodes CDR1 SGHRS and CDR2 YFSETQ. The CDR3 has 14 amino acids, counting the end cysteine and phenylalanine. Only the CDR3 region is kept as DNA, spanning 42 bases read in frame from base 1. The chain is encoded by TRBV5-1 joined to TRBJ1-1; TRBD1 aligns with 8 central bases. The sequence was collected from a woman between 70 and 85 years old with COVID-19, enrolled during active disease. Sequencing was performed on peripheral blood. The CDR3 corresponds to CASSSQGGDTEAFF. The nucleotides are TGCGCCAGCAGCTCACAGGGGGGAGACACTGAAGCTTTCTTT. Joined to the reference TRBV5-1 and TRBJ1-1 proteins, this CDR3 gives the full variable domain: KAGVTQTPRYLIKTRGQQVTLSCSPISGHRSVSWYQQTPGQGLQFLFEYFSETQRNKGNFPGRFSGRQFSNSRSEMNVSTLELGDSALYLCASSSQGGDTEAFFGQGTRLTVV.